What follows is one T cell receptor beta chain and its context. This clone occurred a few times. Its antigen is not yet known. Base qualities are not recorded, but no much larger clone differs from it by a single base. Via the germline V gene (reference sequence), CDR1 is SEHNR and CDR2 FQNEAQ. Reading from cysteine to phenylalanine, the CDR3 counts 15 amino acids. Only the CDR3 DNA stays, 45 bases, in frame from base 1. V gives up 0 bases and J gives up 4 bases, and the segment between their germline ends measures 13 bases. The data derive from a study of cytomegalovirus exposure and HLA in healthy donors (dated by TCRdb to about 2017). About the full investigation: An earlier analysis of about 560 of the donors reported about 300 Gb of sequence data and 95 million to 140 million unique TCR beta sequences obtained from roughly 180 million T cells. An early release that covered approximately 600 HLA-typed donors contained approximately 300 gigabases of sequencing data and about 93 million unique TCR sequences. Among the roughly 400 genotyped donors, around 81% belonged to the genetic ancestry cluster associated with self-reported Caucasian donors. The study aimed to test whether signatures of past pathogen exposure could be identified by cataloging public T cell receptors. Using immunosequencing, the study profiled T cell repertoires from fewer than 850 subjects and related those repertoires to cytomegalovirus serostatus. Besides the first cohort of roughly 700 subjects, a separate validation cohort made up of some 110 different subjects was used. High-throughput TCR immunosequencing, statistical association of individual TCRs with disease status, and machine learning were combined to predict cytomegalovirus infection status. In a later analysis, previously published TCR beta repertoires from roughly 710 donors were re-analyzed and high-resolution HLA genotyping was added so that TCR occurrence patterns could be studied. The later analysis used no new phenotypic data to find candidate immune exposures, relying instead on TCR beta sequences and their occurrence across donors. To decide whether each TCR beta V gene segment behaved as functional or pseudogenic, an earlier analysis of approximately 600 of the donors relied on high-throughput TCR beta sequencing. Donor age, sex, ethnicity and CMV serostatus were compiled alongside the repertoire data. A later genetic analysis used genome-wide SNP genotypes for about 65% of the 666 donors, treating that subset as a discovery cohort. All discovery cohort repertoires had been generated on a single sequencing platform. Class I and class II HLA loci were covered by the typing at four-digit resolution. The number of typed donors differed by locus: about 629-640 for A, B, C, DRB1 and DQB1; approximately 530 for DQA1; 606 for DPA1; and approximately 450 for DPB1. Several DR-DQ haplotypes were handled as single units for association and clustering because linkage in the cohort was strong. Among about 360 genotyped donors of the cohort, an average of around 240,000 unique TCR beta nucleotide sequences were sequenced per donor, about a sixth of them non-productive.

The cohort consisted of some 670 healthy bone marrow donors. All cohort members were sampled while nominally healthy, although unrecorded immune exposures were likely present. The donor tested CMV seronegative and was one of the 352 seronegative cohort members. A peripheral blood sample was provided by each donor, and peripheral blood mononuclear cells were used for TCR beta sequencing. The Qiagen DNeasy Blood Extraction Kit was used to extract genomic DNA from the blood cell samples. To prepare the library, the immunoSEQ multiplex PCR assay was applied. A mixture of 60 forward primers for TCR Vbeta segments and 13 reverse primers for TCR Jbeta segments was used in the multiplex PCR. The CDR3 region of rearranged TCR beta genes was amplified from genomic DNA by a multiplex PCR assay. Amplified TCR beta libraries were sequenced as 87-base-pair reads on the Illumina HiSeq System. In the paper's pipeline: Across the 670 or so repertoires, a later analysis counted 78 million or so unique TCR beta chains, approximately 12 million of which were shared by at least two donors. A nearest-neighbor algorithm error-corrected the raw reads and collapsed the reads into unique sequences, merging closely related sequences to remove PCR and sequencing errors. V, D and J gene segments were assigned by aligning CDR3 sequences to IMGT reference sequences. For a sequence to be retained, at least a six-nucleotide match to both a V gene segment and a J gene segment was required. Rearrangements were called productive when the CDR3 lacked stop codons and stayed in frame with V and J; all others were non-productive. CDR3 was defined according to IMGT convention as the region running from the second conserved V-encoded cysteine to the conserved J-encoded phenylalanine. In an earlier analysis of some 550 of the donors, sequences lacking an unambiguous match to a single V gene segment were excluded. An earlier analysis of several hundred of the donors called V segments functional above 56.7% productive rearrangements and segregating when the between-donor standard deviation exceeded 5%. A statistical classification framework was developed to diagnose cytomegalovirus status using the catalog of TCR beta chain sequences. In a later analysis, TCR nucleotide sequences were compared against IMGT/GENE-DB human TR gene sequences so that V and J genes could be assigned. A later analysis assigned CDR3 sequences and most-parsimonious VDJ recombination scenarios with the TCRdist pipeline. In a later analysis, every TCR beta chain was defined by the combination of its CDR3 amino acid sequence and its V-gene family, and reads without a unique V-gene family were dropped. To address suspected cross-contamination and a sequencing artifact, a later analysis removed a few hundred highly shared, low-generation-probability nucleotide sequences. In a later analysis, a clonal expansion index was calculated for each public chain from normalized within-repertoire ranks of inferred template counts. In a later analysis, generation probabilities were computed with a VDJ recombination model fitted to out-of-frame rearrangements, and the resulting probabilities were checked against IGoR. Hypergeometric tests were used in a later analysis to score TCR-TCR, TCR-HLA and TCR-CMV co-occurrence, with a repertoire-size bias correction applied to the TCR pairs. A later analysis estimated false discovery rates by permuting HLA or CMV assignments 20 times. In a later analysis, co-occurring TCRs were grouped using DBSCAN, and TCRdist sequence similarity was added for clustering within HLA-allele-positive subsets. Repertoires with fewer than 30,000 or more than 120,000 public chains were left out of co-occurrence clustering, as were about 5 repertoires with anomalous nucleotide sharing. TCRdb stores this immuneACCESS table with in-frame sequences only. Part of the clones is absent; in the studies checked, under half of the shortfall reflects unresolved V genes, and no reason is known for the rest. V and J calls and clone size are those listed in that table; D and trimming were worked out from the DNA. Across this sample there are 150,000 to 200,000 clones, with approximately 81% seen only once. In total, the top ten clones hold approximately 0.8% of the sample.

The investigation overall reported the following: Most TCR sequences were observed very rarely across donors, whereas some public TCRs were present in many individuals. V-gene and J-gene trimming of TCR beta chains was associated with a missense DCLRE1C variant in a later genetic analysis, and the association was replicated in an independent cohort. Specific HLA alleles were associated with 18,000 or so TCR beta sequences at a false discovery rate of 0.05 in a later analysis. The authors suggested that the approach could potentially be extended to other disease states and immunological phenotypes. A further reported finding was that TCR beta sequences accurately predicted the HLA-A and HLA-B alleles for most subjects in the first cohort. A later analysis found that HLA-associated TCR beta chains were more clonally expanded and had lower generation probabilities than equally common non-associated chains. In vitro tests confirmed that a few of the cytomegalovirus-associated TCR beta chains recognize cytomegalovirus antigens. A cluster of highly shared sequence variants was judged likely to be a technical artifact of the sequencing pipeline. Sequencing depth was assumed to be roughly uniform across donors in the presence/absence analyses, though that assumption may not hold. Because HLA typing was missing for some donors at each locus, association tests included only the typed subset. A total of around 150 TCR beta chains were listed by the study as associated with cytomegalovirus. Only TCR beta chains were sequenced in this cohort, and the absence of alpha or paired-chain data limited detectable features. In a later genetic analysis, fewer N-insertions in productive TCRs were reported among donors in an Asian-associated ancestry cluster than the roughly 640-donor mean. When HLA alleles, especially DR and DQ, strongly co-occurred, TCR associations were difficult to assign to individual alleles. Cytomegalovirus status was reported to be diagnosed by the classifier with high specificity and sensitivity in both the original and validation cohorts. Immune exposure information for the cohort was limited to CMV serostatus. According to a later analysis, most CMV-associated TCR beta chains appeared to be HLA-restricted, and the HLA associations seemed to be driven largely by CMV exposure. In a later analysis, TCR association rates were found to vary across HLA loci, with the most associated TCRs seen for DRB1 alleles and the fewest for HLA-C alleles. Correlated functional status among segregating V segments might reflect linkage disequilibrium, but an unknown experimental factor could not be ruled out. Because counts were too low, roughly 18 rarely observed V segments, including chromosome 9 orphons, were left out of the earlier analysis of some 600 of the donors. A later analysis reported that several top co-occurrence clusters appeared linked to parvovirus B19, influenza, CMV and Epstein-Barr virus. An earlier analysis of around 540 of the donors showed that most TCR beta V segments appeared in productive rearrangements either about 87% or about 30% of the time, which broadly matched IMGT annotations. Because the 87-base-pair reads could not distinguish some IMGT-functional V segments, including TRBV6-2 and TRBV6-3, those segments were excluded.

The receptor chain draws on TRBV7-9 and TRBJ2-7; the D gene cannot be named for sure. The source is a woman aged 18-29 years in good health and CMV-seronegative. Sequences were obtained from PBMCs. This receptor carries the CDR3 CASSLAPYPTYEQYF. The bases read TGTGCCAGCAGCTTAGCTCCATACCCCACATACGAGCAGTACTTC.